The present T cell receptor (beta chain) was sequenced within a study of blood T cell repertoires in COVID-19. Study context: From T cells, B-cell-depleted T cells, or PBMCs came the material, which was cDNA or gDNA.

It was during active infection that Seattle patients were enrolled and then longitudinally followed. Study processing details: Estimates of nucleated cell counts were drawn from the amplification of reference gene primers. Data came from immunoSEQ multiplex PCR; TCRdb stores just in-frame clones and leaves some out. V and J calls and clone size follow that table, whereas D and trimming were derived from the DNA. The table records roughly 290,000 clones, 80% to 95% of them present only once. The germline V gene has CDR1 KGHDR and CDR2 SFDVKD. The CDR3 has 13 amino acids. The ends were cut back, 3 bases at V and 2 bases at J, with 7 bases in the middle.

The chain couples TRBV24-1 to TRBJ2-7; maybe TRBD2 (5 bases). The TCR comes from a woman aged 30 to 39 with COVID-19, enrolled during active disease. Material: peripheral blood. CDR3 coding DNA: TGTGCCACCAGTGATGCCGGGACCTACGAGCAGTACTTC. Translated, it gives CATSDAGTYEQYF.